The source of this T cell receptor (beta chain) is a study of T cells in Graves' hyperthyroidism and ophthalmopathy. From RNA transcripts, TCR beta CDR3 regions were amplified. HTBI primers were employed in a first-round RT-PCR of the TCR CDR3. TCRdb itself ran the multiplex PCR reads through MiXCR, one entry per CDR3 protein. The sample lists 350,000 to 400,000 distinct CDR3 sequences, approximately 20% occurring once. The V end lost 2 bases, the J end lost 7 bases, and 17 bases lay between the germline ends. Germline CDR1 and CDR2: KGHSH and LQKENI. The CDR3 length is 15 residues. The receptor's source is a woman in her late teens or twenties with Graves' hyperthyroidism. This chain uses TRBV18 with TRBJ2-5, with D perhaps TRBD1 (5 bases). Sequenced: blood. The CDR3 here is CASSPKAAARGTQYF. The DNA of the CDR3 is TGTGCCAGCTCACCAAAGGCAGCAGCTAGGGGGACCCAGTACTTC.